Listed here is a single T cell receptor beta chain. The table came from immunoSEQ multiplex PCR; TCRdb's copy has only in-frame clones and leaves some out. Of about 82,000 clones in the sample, just under 80% are singletons; the top ten hold approximately 34%. This sample was taken from a study of blood T cell repertoires in COVID-19. CDR1 and CDR2 (germline): MNHEY, SVGAGI. The CDR3 is made up of 11 amino acids. V shed 5 bases and J shed 8 bases, with 6 bases lying between them. This receptor was identified in a man aged 60 to 69 with COVID-19, enrolled during active disease. The specimen was peripheral blood. V gene TRBV6-5 combines with J gene TRBJ1-4; D remains ambiguous. The CDR3, as DNA: TGTGCCAGCAGTCTCGGGGAAAAACTGTTTTTT. The encoded protein is CASSLGEKLFF.